This T cell receptor (beta chain) was documented in a study of blood T cell repertoires in COVID-19. Study-wide context: Samples of COVID-19 (acute and convalescent) were obtained from the United States, Italy and Spain. T cells, B-cell-depleted T cells, or PBMCs provided the cDNA or gDNA that served as material.

Trimming removed 3 bases from V and 4 bases from J, with 9 bases in between. This CDR3 has 13 amino acids. Authors' processing steps: Counts of nucleated cells, estimated from reference gene primer amplification, were obtained. Sequenced by immunoSEQ multiplex PCR; TCRdb stores in-frame clones only, minus some. V, J and clone size are taken as reported in that table, and D and trimming were inferred from the DNA itself. The table has roughly 100,000 clones, approximately 90% seen once. The V and J genes are TRBV23-1 and TRBJ1-1; D gene ambiguous. TRBV23-1 is flagged as an ORF with uncertain function. Sequenced: peripheral blood. The sequence came from a woman aged 80 or over with active COVID-19. In DNA, the CDR3 is TGCGCCAGCAGTCACCGGGTCTTCACTGAAGCTTTCTTT. It codes for CASSHRVFTEAFF.